This TCR beta chain was obtained from a study of blood T cell repertoires in COVID-19. Study information: PBMCs, B-cell-depleted T cells, or T cells provided the cDNA or gDNA that made up the material.

Clones were sequenced by immunoSEQ multiplex PCR, and TCRdb holds only the in-frame ones, with some missing. The sample holds some 300,000 clones, over 85% seen once. Participants were aged 18 to 89 years, lived in over 20 US areas, and enrolled virtually. Symptom resolution, clearance, or two negative PCRs marked the recovered donors of Cohort 3. The ends lost 4 bases at V and 0 bases at J; junction bases unmatched: 10. There are 17 residues in the CDR3. Germline V gene data show CDR1 as SGHDT and CDR2 as YYEEEE. Sequencing was carried out using PBMCs or T cells enriched from blood (not recorded which). This chain links TRBV5-6 with TRBJ2-1, with 7 bases matching TRBD2. This TCR was sampled from a woman aged 25 to 39 who had recovered from COVID-19. Here the CDR3 DNA reads TGTGCCAGCAGCCCGGGAGGCGCCCCAAGCTCCTACAATGAGCAGTTCTTC. Protein product: CASSPGGAPSSYNEQFF.